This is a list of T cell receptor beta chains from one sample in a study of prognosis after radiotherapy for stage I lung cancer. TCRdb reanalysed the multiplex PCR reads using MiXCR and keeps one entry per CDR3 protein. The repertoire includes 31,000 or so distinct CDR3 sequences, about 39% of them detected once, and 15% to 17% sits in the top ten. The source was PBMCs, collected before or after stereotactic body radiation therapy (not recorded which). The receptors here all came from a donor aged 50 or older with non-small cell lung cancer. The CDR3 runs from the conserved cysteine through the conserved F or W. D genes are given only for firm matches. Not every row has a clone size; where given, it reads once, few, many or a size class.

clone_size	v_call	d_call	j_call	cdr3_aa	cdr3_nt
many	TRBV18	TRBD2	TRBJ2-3	CASSISSGSPTDTQYF	TGTGCCAGCTCAATTTCTAGCGGGAGCCCCACAGATACGCAGTATTTT
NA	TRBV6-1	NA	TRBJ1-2	CANKSDRSYGYTF	TGTGCCAACAAATCGGACAGATCCTATGGCTACACCTTC
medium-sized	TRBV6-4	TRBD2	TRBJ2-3	CASSSLAGGTDTQYF	TGTGCCAGCAGTTCCCTAGCGGGGGGCACAGATACGCAGTATTTT
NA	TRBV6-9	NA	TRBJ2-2	CASSFWTPTTGEPFF	TGTGCCAGCAGTTTTTGGACACCAACTACCGGGGAGCCGTTTTTC
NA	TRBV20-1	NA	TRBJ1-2	CSARDPEQTYGYTF	TGCAGTGCTAGAGATCCGGAGCAAACCTATGGCTACACCTTC
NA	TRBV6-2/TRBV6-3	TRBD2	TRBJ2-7	CASCQIGGAWDEQYF	TGTGCCAGCTGCCAAATCGGGGGGGCCTGGGACGAGCAGTACTTC
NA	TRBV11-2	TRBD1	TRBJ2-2	CASNIDRASGELFF	TGTGCCAGCAACATTGACAGGGCATCCGGGGAGCTGTTTTTT
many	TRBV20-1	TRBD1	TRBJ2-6	CSARGGTGTLGANVLTF	TGCAGTGCTAGGGGGGGGACAGGGACTTTAGGGGCCAACGTCCTGACTTTC
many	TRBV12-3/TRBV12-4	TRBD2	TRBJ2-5	CASSRGAGVLETQYF	TGTGCCAGCAGTCGGGGAGCGGGAGTACTGGAGACCCAGTACTTC
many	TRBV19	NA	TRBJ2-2	CASRYREAGELFF	TGTGCCAGTAGGTACAGGGAAGCCGGGGAGCTGTTTTTT
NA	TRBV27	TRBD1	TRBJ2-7	CASAPGTGGYEQYF	TGTGCCAGCGCCCCCGGGACAGGGGGCTACGAGCAGTACTTC
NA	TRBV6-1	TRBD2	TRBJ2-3	CASSRTSGTDTQYF	TGTGCCAGCAGTAGGACTAGCGGCACAGATACGCAGTATTTT
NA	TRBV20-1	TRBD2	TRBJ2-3	CSASPVAGTSTDTQYF	TGCAGTGCTAGCCCCGTAGCGGGAACTAGCACAGATACGCAGTATTTT
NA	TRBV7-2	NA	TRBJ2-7	CASSFRGLPFDEQYF	TGTGCCAGCAGCTTTCGAGGGCTTCCTTTCGACGAGCAGTACTTC
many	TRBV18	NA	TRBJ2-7	CASSPLVTLSYEQYF	TGTGCCAGCTCACCACTCGTAACCCTCTCCTACGAGCAGTACTTC
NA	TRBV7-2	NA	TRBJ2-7	CASSSGRAANNYEQYF	TGTGCCAGCAGCTCAGGCCGGGCCGCAAACAACTACGAGCAGTACTTC
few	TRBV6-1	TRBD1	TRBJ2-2	CASSEGQGVGQGITLELFF	TGTGCTAGCAGCGAAGGACAGGGGGTCGGACAGGGTATTACACTGGAGCTGTTTTTT
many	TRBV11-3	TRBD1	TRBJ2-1	CASSLGGTAIYNEQFF	TGTGCCAGCAGCTTAGGTGGGACAGCAATTTACAATGAGCAGTTCTTC
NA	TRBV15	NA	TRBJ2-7	CATSRDRGAYEQYF	TGTGCCACCAGCAGAGACAGGGGGGCCTACGAGCAGTACTTC
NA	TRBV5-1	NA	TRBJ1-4	CASSLDRVEKLFF	TGCGCCAGCAGCTTGGACAGGGTTGAAAAACTGTTTTTT
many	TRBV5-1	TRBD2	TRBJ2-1	CASSLGTSGGGLNEQFF	TGCGCCAGCAGCTTGGGGACTAGCGGGGGGGGACTCAATGAGCAGTTCTTC
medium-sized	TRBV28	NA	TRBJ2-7	CASSLRAGWEQYF	TGTGCCAGCAGTTTGAGGGCAGGGTGGGAGCAGTACTTC
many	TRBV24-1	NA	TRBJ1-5	CATSDSGRVGNQPQHF	TGTGCCACCAGTGATTCGGGCAGGGTGGGCAATCAGCCCCAGCATTTT
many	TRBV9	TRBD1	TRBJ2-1	CASSGRDSYNEQFF	TGTGCCAGCAGCGGACGGGACAGCTACAATGAGCAGTTCTTC
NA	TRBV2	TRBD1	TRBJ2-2	CASSPQGAQVGELFF	TGTGCCAGCAGTCCACAGGGGGCGCAGGTCGGGGAGCTGTTTTTT
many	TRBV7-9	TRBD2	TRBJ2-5	CASSALGGETQYF	TGTGCCAGCAGCGCGCTGGGGGGGGAGACCCAGTACTTC
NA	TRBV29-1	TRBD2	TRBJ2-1	CSVESSGIFSYNEQFF	TGCAGCGTTGAATCTAGCGGGATTTTCTCCTACAATGAGCAGTTCTTC
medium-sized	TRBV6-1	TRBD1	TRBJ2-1	CASSKKGGTGVVVNNEQFF	TGTGCCAGCAGCAAAAAGGGGGGGACAGGGGTAGTAGTGAACAATGAGCAGTTCTTC
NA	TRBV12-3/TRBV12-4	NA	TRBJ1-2	CASSRIGTFGGYTF	TGTGCCAGCAGTCGTATCGGTACATTCGGGGGCTACACCTTC
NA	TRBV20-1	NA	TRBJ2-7	CSSPKGVSWNHEQYF	TGCAGTTCCCCGAAGGGGGTATCTTGGAACCACGAGCAGTACTTC
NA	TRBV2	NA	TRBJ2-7	CASKARLLEQYF	TGTGCCAGCAAAGCCCGTCTGCTGGAGCAGTACTTC
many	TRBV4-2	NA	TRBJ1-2	CASSQEEERRYTF	TGTGCCAGCAGCCAAGAGGAGGAGAGAAGATACACCTTC